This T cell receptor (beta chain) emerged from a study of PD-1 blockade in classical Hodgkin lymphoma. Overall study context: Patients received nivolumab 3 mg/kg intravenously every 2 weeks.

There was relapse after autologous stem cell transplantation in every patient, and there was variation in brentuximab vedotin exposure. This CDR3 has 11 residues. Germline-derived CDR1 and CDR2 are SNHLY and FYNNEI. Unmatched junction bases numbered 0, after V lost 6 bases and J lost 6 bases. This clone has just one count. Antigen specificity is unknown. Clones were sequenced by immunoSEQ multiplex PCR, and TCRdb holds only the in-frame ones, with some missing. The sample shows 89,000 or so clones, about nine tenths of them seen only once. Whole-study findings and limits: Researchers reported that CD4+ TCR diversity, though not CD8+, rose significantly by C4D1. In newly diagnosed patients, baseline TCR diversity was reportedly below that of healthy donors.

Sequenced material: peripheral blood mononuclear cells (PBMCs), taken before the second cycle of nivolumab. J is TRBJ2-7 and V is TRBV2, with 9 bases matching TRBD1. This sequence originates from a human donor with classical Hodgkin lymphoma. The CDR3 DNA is TGTGCCAGCAGGACAGGGGGCGAGCAGTACTTC. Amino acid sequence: CASRTGGEQYF.